This T cell receptor (beta chain) was identified during a study of regulatory T cells in long-lasting Graves disease. Study observations and caveats: Compared with new cases, persistent Graves' patients showed reduced TCR diversity.

A remark on this clonotype: No antigen is known for it.

Specified time point: newly diagnosed GD, antithyroid drugs for less than 3 months. Scientists built the TCR library using RNA that was extracted from PBMCs. Peripheral blood, nine milliliters of it, was drawn into EDTA tubes. Arm-PCR of CDR3 regions and iRepertoire HTBI primers were the basis on which TCR beta libraries were built. TCRdb fed the multiplex PCR reads into MiXCR, producing one record per CDR3 protein. The table records a few hundred thousand distinct CDR3 sequences, under 20% of them present only once. This same sample was also part of a study on T cells in Graves' hyperthyroidism and ophthalmopathy. That work adds: Hyperthyroidism had been newly diagnosed in patients aged 18 to 65, and its duration was under 2 months.

The sequence was collected from a woman aged 25 to 39 with Graves disease. Sequences were derived from peripheral blood mononuclear cells (PBMCs), sampled at new diagnosis, from a patient treated with antithyroid drugs.

CDR3 sequence (DNA): TGTGCCAGCATGAGACTCTTAGGGCCCTACGAGCAGTACTTC. Protein: CASMRLLGPYEQYF. The genes are TRBV2 and TRBJ2-3; D ambiguous. Gene TRBJ2-7 matches the end of the DNA better, so the J call may be wrong. The CDR3 sequence is 14 residues long. Germline assignment: CDR1 SNHLY and CDR2 FYNNEI.